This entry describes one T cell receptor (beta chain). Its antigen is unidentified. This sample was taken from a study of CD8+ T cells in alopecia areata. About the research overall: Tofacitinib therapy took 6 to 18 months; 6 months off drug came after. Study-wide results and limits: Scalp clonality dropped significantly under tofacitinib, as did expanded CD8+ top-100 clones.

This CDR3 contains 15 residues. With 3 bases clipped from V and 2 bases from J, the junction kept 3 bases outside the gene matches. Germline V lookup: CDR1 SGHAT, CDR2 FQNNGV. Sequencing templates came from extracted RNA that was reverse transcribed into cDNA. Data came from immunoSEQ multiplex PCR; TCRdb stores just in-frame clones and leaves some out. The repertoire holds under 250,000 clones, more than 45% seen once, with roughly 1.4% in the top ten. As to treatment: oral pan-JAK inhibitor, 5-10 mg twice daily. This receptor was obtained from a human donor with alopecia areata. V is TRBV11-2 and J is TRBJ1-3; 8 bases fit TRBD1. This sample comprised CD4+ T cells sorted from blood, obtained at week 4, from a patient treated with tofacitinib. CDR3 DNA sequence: TGTGCCAGCAGCTTGGACAGGGTGACTGGAAACACCATATATTTT. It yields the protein CASSLDRVTGNTIYF.